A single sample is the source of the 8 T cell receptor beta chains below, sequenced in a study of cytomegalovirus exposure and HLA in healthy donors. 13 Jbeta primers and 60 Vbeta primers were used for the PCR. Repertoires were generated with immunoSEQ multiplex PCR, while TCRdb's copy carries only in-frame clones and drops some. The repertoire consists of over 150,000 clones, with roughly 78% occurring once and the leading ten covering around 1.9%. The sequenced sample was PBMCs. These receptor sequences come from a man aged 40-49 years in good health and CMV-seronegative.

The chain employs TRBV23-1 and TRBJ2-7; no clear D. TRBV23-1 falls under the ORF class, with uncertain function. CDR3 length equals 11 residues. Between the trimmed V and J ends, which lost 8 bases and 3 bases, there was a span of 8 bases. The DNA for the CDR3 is TGCGCCAGCCGTACAGACTACGAGCAGTACTTC. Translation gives CASRTDYEQYF.

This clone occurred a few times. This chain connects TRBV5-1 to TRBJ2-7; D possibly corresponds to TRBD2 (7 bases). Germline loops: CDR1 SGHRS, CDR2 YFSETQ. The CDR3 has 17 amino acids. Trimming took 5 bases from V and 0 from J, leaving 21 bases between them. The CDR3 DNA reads TGCGCCAGCAGTATTTCCCGAGGGGGGGCCCCCTCCTACGAGCAGTACTTC. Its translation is CASSISRGGAPSYEQYF.

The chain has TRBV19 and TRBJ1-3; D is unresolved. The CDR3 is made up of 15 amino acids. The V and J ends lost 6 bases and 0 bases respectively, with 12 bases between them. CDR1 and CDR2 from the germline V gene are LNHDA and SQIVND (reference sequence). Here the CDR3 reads CASRIPTGSGNTIYF. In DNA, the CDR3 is TGTGCCAGTAGGATTCCCACCGGCTCTGGAAACACCATATATTTT.

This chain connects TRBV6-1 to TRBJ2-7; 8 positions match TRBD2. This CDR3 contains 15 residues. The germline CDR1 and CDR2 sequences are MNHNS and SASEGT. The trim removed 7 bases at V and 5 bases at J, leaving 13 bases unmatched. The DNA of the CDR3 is TGTGCCAGCAAACAAATAGCGGGGCCTCGGGACGAGCAGTACTTC. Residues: CASKQIAGPRDEQYF.

DNA of the CDR3: TGCGCCAGCAGCCAGGGACAGGCCTACGAGCAGTACTTC. This sequence encodes CASSQGQAYEQYF. The chain has TRBV5-1 and TRBJ2-7; 8 nucleotides line up with TRBD1. The CDR3 spans 13 residues. J gave up 2 bases and V 4 bases, and 2 bases lay outside the gene matches. Germline V gene sequence: CDR1 SGHRS, CDR2 YFSETQ.

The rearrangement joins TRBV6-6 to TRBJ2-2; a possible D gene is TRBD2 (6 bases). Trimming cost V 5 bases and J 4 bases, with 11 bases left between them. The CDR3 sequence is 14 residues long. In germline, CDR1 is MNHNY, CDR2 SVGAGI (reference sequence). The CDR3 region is CASSITLATGELFF. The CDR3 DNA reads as TGTGCCAGCAGTATAACACTAGCCACCGGGGAGCTGTTTTTT.

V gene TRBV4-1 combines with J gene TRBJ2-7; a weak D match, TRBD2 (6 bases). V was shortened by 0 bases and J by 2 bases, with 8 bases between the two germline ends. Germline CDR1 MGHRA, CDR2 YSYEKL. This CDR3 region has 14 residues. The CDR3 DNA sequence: TGCGCCAGCAGCCAAGATCGACTAGCCTACGAGCAGTACTTC. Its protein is CASSQDRLAYEQYF.

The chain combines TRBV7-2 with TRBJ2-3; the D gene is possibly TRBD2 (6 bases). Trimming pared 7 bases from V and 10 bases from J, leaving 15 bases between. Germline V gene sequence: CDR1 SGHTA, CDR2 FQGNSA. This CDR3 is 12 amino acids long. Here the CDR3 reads CASTNPGTAQYF. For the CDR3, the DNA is TGTGCCAGCACCAACCCAGGGACTGCGCAGTATTTT.